This T cell receptor beta chain came from a study of OX40 agonist ivuxolimab in advanced cancers. Study observations and caveats: Specificity for antigen went undetermined in the expanded peripheral T cells.

A note on this clone: The target antigen is unknown.

The repertoire was sequenced with immunoSEQ multiplex PCR; TCRdb's copy has only in-frame clones and lacks some. The repertoire includes over 55,000 clones, approximately 90% of them detected once, and approximately 2.2% sits in the top ten. Peripheral blood came from all dose cohorts at three timepoints. CDR3 length equals 13 residues. In germline, CDR1 is ENHRY, CDR2 SYGVKD. Trimming stripped 7 bases from V and 2 bases from J, with 9 bases between. The V gene is TRBV10-3, the J gene TRBJ1-3; D is unclear. The clonotype was recovered from an adult with an advanced solid tumor such as melanoma, head and neck, liver or kidney cancer. The sequenced sample was CD4+ or CD8+ T cells sorted from blood, obtained in a trial of the OX40 agonist ivuxolimab. CDR3 DNA: TGTGCCATCACCCCGGGGACTGGAAACACCATATATTTT. Its translation is CAITPGTGNTIYF.